This T cell receptor beta chain was recorded in a study of CXCR3-negative and CXCR3-positive naive CD8 T cells. To note about this clonotype: What it recognizes is unknown.

Germline lookup yields CDR1 MNHNY and CDR2 SVGAGI (reference sequence). There are 11 residues in the CDR3. It was by 5' RACE with UMI labels that the TRB cDNA libraries were prepared. Reprocessing the 5' RACE reads, TCRdb reports a single entry for every CDR3 protein and omits DNA. The sample has roughly 130,000 distinct CDR3 sequences. Study-level findings and limits: Hydrophobicity of TRB CDR3s was greater in CXCR3-positive naive cells than in CXCR3-negative naive cells. For memory CD8+ cells diversity was much lower, but both naive subsets had comparably high diversity.

Triplicates of about 270,000 cells were sorted from each CD8+ T cell subset. This chain connects TRBV6-6 to TRBJ2-4. Source material: naive CXCR3+ CD8+ T cells from blood. The subset is: CD45RO-CCR7+CD27+CD95- naive CD8+ T cells expressing CXCR3 (TNR3+). This TCR was sampled from a human donor in good health. Some clones in this sample may be carry-over from other donors' samples. The CDR3 is CASSYNQNQYF.